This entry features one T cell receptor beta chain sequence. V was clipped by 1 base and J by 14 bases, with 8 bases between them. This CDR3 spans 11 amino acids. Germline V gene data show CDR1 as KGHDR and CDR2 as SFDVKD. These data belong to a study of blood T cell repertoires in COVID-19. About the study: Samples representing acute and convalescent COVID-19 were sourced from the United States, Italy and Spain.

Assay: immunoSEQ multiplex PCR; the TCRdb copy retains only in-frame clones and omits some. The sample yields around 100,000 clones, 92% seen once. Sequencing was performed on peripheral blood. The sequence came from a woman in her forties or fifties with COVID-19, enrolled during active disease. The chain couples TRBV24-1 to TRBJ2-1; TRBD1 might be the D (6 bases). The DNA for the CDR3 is TGTGCCACCAGTGATTTAGGGGGAAAGTTCTTC. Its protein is CATSDLGGKFF.